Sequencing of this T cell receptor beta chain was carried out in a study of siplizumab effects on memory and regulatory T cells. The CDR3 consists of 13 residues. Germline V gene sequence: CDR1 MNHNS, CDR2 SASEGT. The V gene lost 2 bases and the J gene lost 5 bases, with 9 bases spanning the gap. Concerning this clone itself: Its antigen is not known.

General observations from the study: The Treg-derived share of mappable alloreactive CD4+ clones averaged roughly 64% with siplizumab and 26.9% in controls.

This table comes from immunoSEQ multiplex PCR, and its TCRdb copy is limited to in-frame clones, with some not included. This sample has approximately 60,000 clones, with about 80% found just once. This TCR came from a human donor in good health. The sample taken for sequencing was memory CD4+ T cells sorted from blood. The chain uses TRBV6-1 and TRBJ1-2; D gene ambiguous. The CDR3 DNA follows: TGTGCCAGCAGTGAAAGAACAGTTTATGGCTACACCTTC. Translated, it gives CASSERTVYGYTF.